This TCR beta chain appears in the sequencing data of a study of graft-versus-host responses after intestinal transplantation. Study summary: Multivisceral, liver-intestinal, or isolated intestinal transplants were received by the recipients. After anti-thymocyte globulin induction, recipients took tacrolimus and steroids for around 3 years. Study-wide findings and caveats: Early post-transplant HvG declines were associated with peak circulating GvH clone levels. GvH clones turned up in recipient marrow; some had shown up first in ileum or blood.

Germline loops: CDR1 MGHRA, CDR2 YSYEKL. V was pared by 2 bases and J by 7 bases, with 20 bases between. CDR3 size: 17 residues. Of note for this clone: The antigen is undetermined.

The repertoire was sequenced with immunoSEQ multiplex PCR; TCRdb's copy has only in-frame clones and lacks some. The sample lists about 35,000 clones; around 94% were seen once. This clonotype was obtained from a human patient who received an intestinal transplant, so some T cells may come from the graft donor. This specimen was PBMCs, taken 16 days after intestinal transplant. The rearrangement uses TRBV4-1 and TRBJ2-2, with D possibly matching TRBD1 (6 bases). CDR3 amino acids: CASSQFVQLGAVGELFF. As DNA, the CDR3 is TGCGCCAGCAGCCAATTCGTTCAGTTGGGGGCCGTCGGGGAGCTGTTTTTT.